Described below is a single TCR beta chain sequence and its context. Profiled with immunoSEQ multiplex PCR; TCRdb holds only in-frame clones, not every one. The sample consists of about 77,000 clones, less than 95% of them appearing once. This record belongs to a study of OX40 agonist ivuxolimab in advanced cancers. The sequences come from CD4+ or CD8+ T cells sorted from blood, collected in a trial of the OX40 agonist ivuxolimab. This TCR came from an adult with an advanced solid tumor such as melanoma, head and neck, liver or kidney cancer.

The CDR3 DNA sequence: TGTGCCAGCAGCTTAGGCAGAGACGGCGGGGAGCTGTTTTTT. Amino acid sequence: CASSLGRDGGELFF. This chain connects TRBV11-3 to TRBJ2-2; no reliable D call. Germline-derived CDR1 and CDR2 are SGHNT and YENEEA. CDR3 size: 14 residues. Trimming shortened V by 1 base and J by 7 bases, and 10 bases separated the two germline ends.